A selection of T cell receptor beta chains follows, all from one sample in a study of blood T cell repertoires in COVID-19. Sequencing used immunoSEQ multiplex PCR; TCRdb keeps in-frame clones, though not all of them. The data contain tens of thousands of clones, roughly 80% of them singletons. The sample consisted of PBMCs or T cells enriched from blood (not recorded which). The receptors were gathered from a woman between 40 and 55 years old with acute COVID-19. CDR3s include the opening cysteine and the closing phenylalanine or tryptophan. D genes are given only for firm matches. Size tells how often a clone was seen (once, few, many) or the class of an expanded clone, and some rows leave it out.

clone_size | d_call | j_call | v_call | cdr3_aa | cdr3_nt
- | - | TRBJ1-5 | TRBV11-2 | CASSLEVTRVYSNQPQHF | TGTGCCAGCAGCTTAGAGGTGACAAGAGTTTATAGCAATCAGCCCCAGCATTTT
few | TRBD1 | TRBJ2-3 | TRBV14 | CASTPGQGFTDTQYF | TGTGCCAGCACCCCGGGACAGGGGTTCACAGATACGCAGTATTTT
- | - | TRBJ2-2 | TRBV5-1 | CASSLRLSDGELFF | TGCGCCAGCAGCTTGAGACTATCGGACGGGGAGCTGTTTTTT
- | TRBD2 | TRBJ2-2 | TRBV4-1 | CASSPAGGGTGELFF | TGCGCCAGCAGCCCCGCCGGGGGAGGGACCGGGGAGCTGTTTTTT
- | - | TRBJ1-4 | TRBV19 | CASSIGLPEKLFF | TGTGCCAGTAGTATAGGACTACCAGAAAAACTGTTTTTT
- | TRBD2 | TRBJ2-1 | TRBV3-1/TRBV3-2 | CASSQDPSGSRGGFF | TGTGCCAGCAGCCAAGATCCTAGCGGGAGTCGAGGAGGGTTCTTC
few | - | TRBJ1-5 | TRBV19 | CATNSVNQPQHF | TGTGCCACCAATAGCGTCAATCAGCCCCAGCATTTT
- | - | TRBJ1-6 | TRBV2 | CASSDPGQFSYNSPLHF | TGTGCCAGCAGTGACCCCGGACAGTTCTCCTATAATTCACCCCTCCACTTT
many | TRBD2 | TRBJ2-5 | TRBV3-1/TRBV3-2 | CASSPKESGSLEETQYF | TGTGCCAGCAGCCCAAAGGAGAGCGGGAGCTTGGAAGAGACCCAGTACTTC
- | - | TRBJ1-1 | TRBV29-1 | CSVERQAQEAFF | TGCAGCGTTGAGAGACAGGCCCAAGAAGCTTTCTTT
once | - | TRBJ2-3 | TRBV19 | CASSMRRELGTDTQYF | TGTGCCAGTAGTATGAGGAGAGAGCTCGGCACAGATACGCAGTATTTT
- | - | TRBJ2-7 | TRBV28 | CASSLVPSTVNHEQYF | TGTGCCAGCAGTTTAGTGCCGTCTACCGTGAACCACGAGCAGTACTTC
- | - | TRBJ2-2 | TRBV28 | CASSLFTELNTGELFF | TGTGCCAGCAGTTTATTTACAGAATTGAACACCGGGGAGCTGTTTTTT
- | TRBD2 | TRBJ2-1 | TRBV4-2 | CASSPGTSGVSYNEQFF | TGTGCCAGCAGCCCTGGGACTAGCGGGGTTTCCTACAATGAGCAGTTCTTC
- | TRBD1 | TRBJ2-1 | TRBV4-1 | CASSPLPDRDFHEQFF | TGCGCCAGCAGCCCCCTCCCGGACAGGGATTTTCATGAGCAGTTCTTC
- | - | TRBJ2-1 | TRBV29-1 | CSGLNANEQFF | TGCAGTGGGCTTAACGCCAATGAGCAGTTCTTC
few | TRBD1 | TRBJ1-1 | TRBV19 | CASSISGTGSEAFF | TGTGCCAGTAGTATATCCGGGACAGGGTCTGAAGCTTTCTTT
few | - | TRBJ2-1 | TRBV9 | CASSVATGVMDNEQFF | TGTGCCAGCAGCGTAGCGACGGGAGTAATGGACAATGAGCAGTTCTTC
- | - | TRBJ2-7 | TRBV25-1 | CASSETGTKTYEQYF | TGTGCCAGCAGTGAAACCGGGACAAAAACCTACGAGCAGTACTTC
- | - | TRBJ2-4 | TRBV9 | CASSVGGAKNIQYF | TGTGCCAGCAGCGTAGGCGGCGCCAAAAACATTCAGTACTTC
- | TRBD1 | TRBJ1-1 | TRBV27 | CASSPPRQGDTEAFF | TGTGCCAGCAGTCCCCCTCGACAGGGGGACACTGAAGCTTTCTTT
- | TRBD1 | TRBJ2-2 | TRBV29-1 | CSALRTGGTGELFF | TGCAGCGCCCTACGGACAGGCGGCACCGGGGAGCTGTTTTTT
once | - | TRBJ2-7 | TRBV28 | CAGGGAGSNEQYF | TGTGCCGGCGGCGGGGCGGGCTCCAACGAGCAGTACTTC
- | TRBD1 | TRBJ1-5 | TRBV6-5 | CASSTNRGSQPQHF | TGTGCCAGCAGCACAAACAGGGGATCGCAGCCCCAGCATTTT
once | - | TRBJ1-1 | TRBV2 | CASSPDSRLNTEAFF | TGTGCCAGCAGTCCGGACAGTCGGCTAAACACTGAAGCTTTCTTT
- | TRBD2 | TRBJ2-2 | TRBV6-2/TRBV6-3 | CASSRTRENTGELFF | TGTGCCAGCAGTCGGACTAGAGAGAACACCGGGGAGCTGTTTTTT
- | - | TRBJ1-1 | TRBV27 | CASVQFLGATEAFF | TGTGCCAGCGTACAGTTCCTGGGGGCCACTGAAGCTTTCTTT
- | TRBD2 | TRBJ2-5 | TRBV9 | CASSGGGQETQYF | TGTGCCAGCAGCGGGGGGGGCCAAGAGACCCAGTACTTC
- | - | TRBJ1-1 | TRBV14 | CASSREGLRTEAFF | TGTGCCAGCAGCCGGGAGGGACTCCGGACTGAAGCTTTCTTT
- | TRBD2 | TRBJ2-5 | TRBV5-1 | CASSLGLAGGLVETQYF | TGCGCCAGCAGCTTGGGACTAGCGGGAGGCCTTGTGGAGACCCAGTACTTC
- | TRBD2 | TRBJ2-3 | TRBV3-1/TRBV3-2 | CASSRLVGLASTDTQYF | TGTGCCAGCAGCCGTCTCGTTGGACTAGCGAGCACAGATACGCAGTATTTT
- | - | TRBJ2-7 | TRBV28 | CALSGAGYEQYF | TGTGCCCTGAGTGGGGCCGGCTACGAGCAGTACTTC
- | TRBD1 | TRBJ2-7 | TRBV11-2 | CASSLDRTGWYEQYF | TGTGCCAGCAGCTTAGATCGGACAGGGTGGTACGAGCAGTACTTC
- | - | TRBJ1-5 | TRBV19 | CASSIEGGRLDQPQHF | TGTGCCAGTAGTATAGAGGGGGGGCGATTAGATCAGCCCCAGCATTTT
- | - | TRBJ1-1 | TRBV19 | CASSSQPRGWDTEAFF | TGTGCCAGTAGTTCACAGCCGCGGGGGTGGGACACTGAAGCTTTCTTT
- | TRBD1 | TRBJ1-2 | TRBV19 | CASMTGLSGYTF | TGTGCCAGCATGACAGGGTTAAGTGGCTACACCTTC
- | - | TRBJ1-2 | TRBV6-2/TRBV6-3 | CASSFTGFHGYTF | TGTGCCAGCAGCTTCACAGGGTTCCATGGCTACACCTTC
- | TRBD1 | TRBJ1-5 | TRBV6-5 | CASRDRGSNQPQHF | TGTGCCAGTAGGGACAGGGGGAGCAATCAGCCCCAGCATTTT
- | TRBD2 | TRBJ2-1 | TRBV10-3 | CAIRFSRTSGDLNEQFF | TGTGCCATCAGGTTTTCCCGGACTAGCGGGGATCTGAATGAGCAGTTCTTC
- | - | TRBJ1-2 | TRBV3-1/TRBV3-2 | CASSQPGTNYGYTF | TGTGCCAGCAGCCAACCTGGGACAAACTATGGCTACACCTTC
- | TRBD1 | TRBJ1-6 | TRBV28 | CASSLPGQGSKSPLHF | TGTGCCAGCAGCCTCCCGGGACAGGGATCGAAATCACCCCTCCACTTT